Each of the 13 T cell receptor beta chains below was sequenced from the same sample in a study of control samples from healthy donors and cancer patients. Generated by immunoSEQ multiplex PCR, the TCRdb table keeps only in-frame clones and is missing some. Altogether 85,000 to 95,000 clones are present, 82% being singletons, with the ten largest covering approximately 9.8%. The sequenced sample was blood. These receptors came from a woman aged 55 to 70 in good health.

The chain links TRBV28 to TRBJ2-7; 12 bases align to TRBD1. Germline assignment: CDR1 MDHEN and CDR2 SYDVKM. Trimming took 5 bases from V and 6 from J; bases not matched to a gene: 8. This CDR3 contains 15 residues. CDR3 sequence: CASSPSGTGGSEQYF. In DNA, the CDR3 is TGTGCCAGCAGTCCGAGCGGGACAGGGGGCAGCGAGCAGTACTTC.

The genes are TRBV2 and TRBJ2-5, with D tentatively TRBD2 (7 bases). Germline V gives CDR1 SNHLY, CDR2 FYNNEI. The V end was cut by 7 bases, the J end by 7 bases, with 16 bases between. The CDR3 totals 13 residues. The CDR3 region is CASNGGGGATQYF. The CDR3 bases are TGTGCCAGCAACGGAGGGGGGGGCGCGACCCAGTACTTC.

The gene calls are TRBV10-1 and TRBJ1-1; a weak D match, TRBD1 (6 bases). CDR3 length equals 14 residues. Trimming took off 3 bases at V and 8 bases at J, with 16 bases between the two ends. Looked up from germline, CDR1 is WNHNN and CDR2 is SYGVQD (reference sequence). CDR3 region: CASSEGGLLAEAFF. Written as DNA, the CDR3 is TGCGCCAGCAGTGAAGGGGGGCTACTTGCAGAAGCTTTCTTT.

V is TRBV7-2 and J is TRBJ1-5; D is ambiguous. The CDR3 is made up of 12 amino acids. Germline CDR1 SGHTA, CDR2 FQGNSA. The germline V and J ends were trimmed by 3 bases and 5 bases, with 5 bases remaining between them. CDR3 loop: CASSFFDQPQHF. CDR3 sequence (DNA): TGTGCCAGCAGCTTCTTCGATCAGCCCCAGCATTTT.

The chain links TRBV28 to TRBJ2-2, with 10 bases matching TRBD1. V lost 5 bases to trimming and J lost 6 bases; unmatched junction nucleotides: 6. Per germline, CDR1 MDHEN and CDR2 SYDVKM. This CDR3 region has 15 residues. For the CDR3, the DNA is TGTGCCAGCAGTCGGGACAGGGGTGTAGCCGGGGAGCTGTTTTTT. It encodes CASSRDRGVAGELFF.

The chain is built from TRBV27 and TRBJ1-2; D perhaps matches TRBD1 (5 bases). The ends were cut back, 3 bases at V and 2 bases at J, with 7 bases in the middle. There are 13 residues in the CDR3. The germline gives CDR1 MNHEY, CDR2 SMNVEV (reference sequence). Here the CDR3 DNA reads TGTGCCAGCAGTTTTGACAGCAACTATGGCTACACCTTC. Translated: CASSFDSNYGYTF.

The V call is TRBV19, the J call TRBJ2-1; a possible D gene is TRBD2 (5 bases). V was trimmed by 7 bases and J by 4 bases, leaving 17 bases between them. The V gene's germline CDR1 is LNHDA and CDR2 SQIVND (reference sequence). The CDR3 has 15 amino acids. This chain's CDR3 is CASTAARANYNEQFF. The CDR3 DNA reads as TGTGCCAGTACGGCCGCGCGGGCGAATTACAATGAGCAGTTCTTC.

This rearrangement joins TRBV10-2 to TRBJ2-3; 7 nucleotides line up with TRBD1. Looked up from germline, CDR1 is WSHSY and CDR2 is SAAADI. The V gene end was trimmed by 2 bases and the J gene end by 7 bases; junction bases not matched to a gene: 6. The CDR3 spans 14 residues. CDR3 in amino acids: CASSEGQVPHTQYF. In nucleotides, the CDR3 is TGCGCCAGCAGTGAGGGACAGGTACCCCATACGCAGTATTTT.

The CDR3 here is CASSGGQGYNEQFF. CDR3 sequence (DNA): TGTGCCAGTAGTGGCGGACAGGGCTACAATGAGCAGTTCTTC. The rearrangement joins TRBV19 to TRBJ2-1; 8 nucleotides line up with TRBD1. This CDR3 is built from 14 residues. With 5 bases clipped from V and 3 bases from J, the junction kept 3 bases outside the gene matches. CDR1 LNHDA and CDR2 SQIVND come from the germline V gene (reference sequence).

The J gene is TRBJ2-2, the V gene TRBV5-1, with D perhaps being TRBD1 or TRBD2 (6 bases each). V was shortened by 1 base and J by 3 bases, with 13 bases between the two germline ends. CDR3 length: 16 residues. Germline CDR1 SGHRS, CDR2 YFSETQ. This chain's CDR3 is CASSLRGGGDTGELFF. The CDR3 DNA is TGCGCCAGCAGCTTGAGAGGAGGGGGAGACACCGGGGAGCTGTTTTTT.

This rearrangement joins TRBV5-6 to TRBJ2-3, with 9 bases that match TRBD1. J was trimmed by 4 bases and V by 2 bases; bases with no gene match: 5. This CDR3 is built from 15 residues. Germline V gene sequence: CDR1 SGHDT, CDR2 YYEEEE. CDR3 bases: TGTGCCAGCAGCTTCAGGGACAGGGTGGCAGATACGCAGTATTTT. Its protein is CASSFRDRVADTQYF. Filled out from reference TRBV5-6 and TRBJ2-3, the complete variable domain reads DAGVTQSPTHLIKTRGQQVTLRCSPKSGHDTVSWYQQALGQGPQFIFQYYEEEERQRGNFPDRFSGHQFPNYSSELNVNALLLGDSALYLCASSFRDRVADTQYFGPGTRLTVL.

The V and J genes are TRBV2 and TRBJ1-1; the D is unclear. Between the trimmed V and J ends, which lost 4 bases and 1 base, there was a span of 10 bases. The CDR3 has 14 amino acids. Germline values: CDR1 SNHLY, CDR2 FYNNEI. Written as DNA, the CDR3 is TGTGCCAGCAGTGGAGGGAAACGGAACACTGAAGCTTTCTTT. It is translated as CASSGGKRNTEAFF.

V usage is TRBV12-3 or TRBV12-4 and J usage is TRBJ1-2, with a weak D call TRBD1 (5 bases). The CDR3 runs to 13 residues. Between the trimmed V and J ends, which lost 6 bases and 2 bases, there was a span of 10 bases. This CDR3 reads CASSPQANYGYTF. As DNA, the CDR3 is TGTGCCAGCAGCCCACAGGCCAACTATGGCTACACCTTC.